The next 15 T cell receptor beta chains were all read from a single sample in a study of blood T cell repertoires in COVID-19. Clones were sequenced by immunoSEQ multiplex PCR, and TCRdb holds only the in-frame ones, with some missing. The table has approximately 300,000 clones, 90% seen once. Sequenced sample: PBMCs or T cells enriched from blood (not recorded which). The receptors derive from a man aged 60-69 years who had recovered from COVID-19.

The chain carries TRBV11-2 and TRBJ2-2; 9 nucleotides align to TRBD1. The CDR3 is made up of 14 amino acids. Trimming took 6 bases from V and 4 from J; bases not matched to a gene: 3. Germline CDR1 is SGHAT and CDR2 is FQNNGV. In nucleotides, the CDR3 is TGTGCCAGCAGAGGGACAGGGTTCACCGGGGAGCTGTTTTTT. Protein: CASRGTGFTGELFF.

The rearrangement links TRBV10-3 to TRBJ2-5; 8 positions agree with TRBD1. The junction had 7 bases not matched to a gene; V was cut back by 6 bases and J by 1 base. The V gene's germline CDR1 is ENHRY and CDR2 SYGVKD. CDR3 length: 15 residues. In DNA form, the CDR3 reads TGTGCCATCAGCACGGACAGGGAAGGCCAAGAGACCCAGTACTTC. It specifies CAISTDREGQETQYF.

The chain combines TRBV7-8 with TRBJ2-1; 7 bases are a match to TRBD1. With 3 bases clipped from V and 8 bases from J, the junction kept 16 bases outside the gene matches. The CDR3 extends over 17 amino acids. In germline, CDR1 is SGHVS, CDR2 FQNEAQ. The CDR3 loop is CASSFGQVPLLTDEQFF. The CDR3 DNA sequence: TGTGCCAGCAGCTTTGGACAGGTTCCCCTCCTTACAGATGAGCAGTTCTTC.

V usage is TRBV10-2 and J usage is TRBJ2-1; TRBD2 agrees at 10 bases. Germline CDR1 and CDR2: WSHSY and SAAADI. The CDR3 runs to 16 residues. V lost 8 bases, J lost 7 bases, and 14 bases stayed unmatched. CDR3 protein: CASEQFSGGSGNEQFF. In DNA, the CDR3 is TGCGCCAGCGAACAATTTAGCGGGGGGTCCGGGAATGAGCAGTTCTTC.

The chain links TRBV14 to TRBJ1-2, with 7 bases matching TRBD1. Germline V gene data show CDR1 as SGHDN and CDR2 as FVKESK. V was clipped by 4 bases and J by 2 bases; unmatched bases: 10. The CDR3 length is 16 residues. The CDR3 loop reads CASSLGRDRPNYGYTF. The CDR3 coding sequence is TGTGCCAGCAGCCTCGGCCGGGACAGACCAAACTATGGCTACACCTTC.

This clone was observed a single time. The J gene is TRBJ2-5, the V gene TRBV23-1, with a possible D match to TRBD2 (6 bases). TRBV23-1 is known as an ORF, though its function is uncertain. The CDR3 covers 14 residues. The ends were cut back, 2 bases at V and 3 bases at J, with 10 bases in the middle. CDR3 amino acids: CASSQRGFEETQYF. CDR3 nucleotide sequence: TGCGCCAGCAGTCAACGGGGGTTCGAAGAGACCCAGTACTTC.

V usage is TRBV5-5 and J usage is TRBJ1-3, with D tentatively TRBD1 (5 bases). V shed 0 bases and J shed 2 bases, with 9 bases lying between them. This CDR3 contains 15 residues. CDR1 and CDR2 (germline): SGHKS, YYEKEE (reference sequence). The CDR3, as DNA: TGTGCCAGCAGCTTGGCACCAGGGCCTGGAAACACCATATATTTT. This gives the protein CASSLAPGPGNTIYF.

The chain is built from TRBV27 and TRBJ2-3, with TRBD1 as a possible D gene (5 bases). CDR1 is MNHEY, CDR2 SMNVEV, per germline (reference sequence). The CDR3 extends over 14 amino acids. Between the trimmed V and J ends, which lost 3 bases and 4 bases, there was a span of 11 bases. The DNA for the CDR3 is TGTGCCAGCAGTTTCCGGTTGGGGCCAGATACGCAGTATTTT. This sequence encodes CASSFRLGPDTQYF.

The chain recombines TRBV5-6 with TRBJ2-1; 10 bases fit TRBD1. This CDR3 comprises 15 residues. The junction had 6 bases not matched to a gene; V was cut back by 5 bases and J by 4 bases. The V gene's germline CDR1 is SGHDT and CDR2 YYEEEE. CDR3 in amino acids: CASSSRDRGYNEQFF. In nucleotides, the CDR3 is TGTGCCAGCAGTTCTCGGGACAGGGGTTACAATGAGCAGTTCTTC.

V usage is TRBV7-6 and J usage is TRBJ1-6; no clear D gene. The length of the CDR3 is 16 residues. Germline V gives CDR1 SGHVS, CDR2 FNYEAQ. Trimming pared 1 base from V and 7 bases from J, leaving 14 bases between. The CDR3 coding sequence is TGTGCCAGCAGCTTAGGGCAGGAAGAAATAAATTCACCCCTCCACTTT. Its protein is CASSLGQEEINSPLHF.

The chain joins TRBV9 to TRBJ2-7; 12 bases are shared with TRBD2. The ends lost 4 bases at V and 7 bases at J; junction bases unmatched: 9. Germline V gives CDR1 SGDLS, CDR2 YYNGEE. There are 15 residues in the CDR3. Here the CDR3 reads CASSPGLAGSWEQYF. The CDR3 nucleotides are TGTGCCAGCAGCCCGGGACTAGCGGGTTCGTGGGAGCAGTACTTC.

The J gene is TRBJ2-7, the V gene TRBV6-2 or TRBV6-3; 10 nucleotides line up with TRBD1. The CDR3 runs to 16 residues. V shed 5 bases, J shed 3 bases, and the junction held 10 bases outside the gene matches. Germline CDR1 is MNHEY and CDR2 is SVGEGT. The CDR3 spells CASSAYPGQGRYEQYF. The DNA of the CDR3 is TGTGCCAGCAGTGCATACCCGGGACAGGGGCGCTACGAGCAGTACTTC.

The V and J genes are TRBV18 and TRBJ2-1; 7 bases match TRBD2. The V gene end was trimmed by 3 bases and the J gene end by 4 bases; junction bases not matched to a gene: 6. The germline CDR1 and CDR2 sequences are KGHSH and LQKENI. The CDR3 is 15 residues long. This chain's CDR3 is CASSPGDYSYNEQFF. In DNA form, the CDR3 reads TGTGCCAGCTCACCTGGGGACTACTCATACAATGAGCAGTTCTTC.

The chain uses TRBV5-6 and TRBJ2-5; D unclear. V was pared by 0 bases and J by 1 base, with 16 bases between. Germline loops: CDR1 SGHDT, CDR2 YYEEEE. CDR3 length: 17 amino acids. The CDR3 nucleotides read TGTGCCAGCAGCTTGGAAATCGAGCGCTTCACCCAAGAGACCCAGTACTTC. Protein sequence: CASSLEIERFTQETQYF.

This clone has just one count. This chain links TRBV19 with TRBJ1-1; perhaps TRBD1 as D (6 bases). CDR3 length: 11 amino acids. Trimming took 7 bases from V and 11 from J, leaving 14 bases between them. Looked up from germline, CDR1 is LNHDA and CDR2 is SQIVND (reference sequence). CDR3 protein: CASTHRVAAFF. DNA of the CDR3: TGTGCCAGTACACACAGGGTTGCTGCTTTCTTT. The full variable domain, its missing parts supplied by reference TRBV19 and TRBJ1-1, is DGGITQSPKYLFRKEGQNVTLSCEQNLNHDAMYWYRQDPGQGLRLIYYSQIVNDFQKGDIAEGYSVSREKKESFPLTVTSAQKNPTAFYLCASTHRVAAFFGQGTRLTVV.